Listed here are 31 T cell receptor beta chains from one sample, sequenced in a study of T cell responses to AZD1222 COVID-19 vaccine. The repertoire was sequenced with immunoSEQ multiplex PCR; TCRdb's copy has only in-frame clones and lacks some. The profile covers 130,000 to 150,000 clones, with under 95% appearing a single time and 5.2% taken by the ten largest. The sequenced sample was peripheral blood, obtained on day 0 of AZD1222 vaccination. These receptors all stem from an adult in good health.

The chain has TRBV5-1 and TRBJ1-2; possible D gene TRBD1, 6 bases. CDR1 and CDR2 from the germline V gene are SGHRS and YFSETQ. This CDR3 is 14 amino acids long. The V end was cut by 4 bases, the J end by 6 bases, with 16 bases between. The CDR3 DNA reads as TGCGCCAGCAGCCCGACGGGGGGCGCCCATGGCTACACCTTC. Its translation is CASSPTGGAHGYTF.

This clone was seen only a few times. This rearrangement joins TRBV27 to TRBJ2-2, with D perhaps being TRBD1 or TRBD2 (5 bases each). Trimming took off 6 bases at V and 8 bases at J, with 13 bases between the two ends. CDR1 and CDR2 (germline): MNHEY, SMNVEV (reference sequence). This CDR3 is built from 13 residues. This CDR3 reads CASSPLGVGELFF. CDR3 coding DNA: TGTGCCAGCAGCCCTTTGGGGGTGGGGGAGCTGTTTTTT.

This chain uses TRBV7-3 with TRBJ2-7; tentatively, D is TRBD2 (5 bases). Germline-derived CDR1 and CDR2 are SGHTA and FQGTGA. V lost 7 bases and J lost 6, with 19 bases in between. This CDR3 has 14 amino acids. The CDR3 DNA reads TGTGCCAGCATCAAAAGGGAGAATGGGGTCGAGCAGTACTTC. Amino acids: CASIKRENGVEQYF.

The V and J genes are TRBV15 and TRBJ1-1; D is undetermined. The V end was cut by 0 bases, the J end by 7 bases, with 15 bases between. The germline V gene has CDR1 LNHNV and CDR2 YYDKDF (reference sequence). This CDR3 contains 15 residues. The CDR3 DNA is TGTGCCACCAGCAGAGATCCCGGGGATCAAGGTGAAGCTTTCTTT. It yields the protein CATSRDPGDQGEAFF. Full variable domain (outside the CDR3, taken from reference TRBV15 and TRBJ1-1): DAMVIQNPRYQVTQFGKPVTLSCSQTLNHNVMYWYQQKSSQAPKLLFHYYDKDFNNEADTPDNFQSRRPNTSFCFLDIRSPGLGDTAMYLCATSRDPGDQGEAFFGQGTRLTVV.

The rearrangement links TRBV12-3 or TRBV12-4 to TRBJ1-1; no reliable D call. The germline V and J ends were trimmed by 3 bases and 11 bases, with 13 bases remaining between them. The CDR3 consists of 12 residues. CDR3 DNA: TGTGCCAGCAGTTTGAGGGCCGGGGTGGCTTTCTTT. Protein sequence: CASSLRAGVAFF.

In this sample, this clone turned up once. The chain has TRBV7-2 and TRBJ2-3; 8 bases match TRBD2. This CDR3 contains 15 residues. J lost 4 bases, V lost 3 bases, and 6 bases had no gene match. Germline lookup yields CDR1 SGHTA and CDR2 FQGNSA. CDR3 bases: TGTGCCAGCAGCTTCGGGGGGGGCCGGTCAGATACGCAGTATTTT. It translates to CASSFGGGRSDTQYF. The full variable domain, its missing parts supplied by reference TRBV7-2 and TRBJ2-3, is GAGVSQSPSNKVTEKGKDVELRCDPISGHTALYWYRQSLGQGLEFLIYFQGNSAPDKSGLPSDRFSAERTGGSVSTLTIQRTQQEDSAVYLCASSFGGGRSDTQYFGPGTRLTVL.

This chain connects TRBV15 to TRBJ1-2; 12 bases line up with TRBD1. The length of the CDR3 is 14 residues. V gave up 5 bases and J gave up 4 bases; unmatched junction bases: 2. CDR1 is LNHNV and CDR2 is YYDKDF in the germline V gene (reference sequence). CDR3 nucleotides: TGTGCCACCAGCGGGACAGGGGGCATCTATGGCTACACCTTC. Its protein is CATSGTGGIYGYTF.

DNA for the CDR3: TGTGCCAGCTCACCGCCTGGTGGAGGCTATGGCTACACCTTC. This codes for CASSPPGGGYGYTF. This rearrangement joins TRBV18 to TRBJ1-2, with D unresolved. This CDR3 has 14 amino acids. The germline V and J ends were trimmed by 3 bases and 4 bases, with 12 bases remaining between them. Germline V gene sequence: CDR1 KGHSH, CDR2 LQKENI.

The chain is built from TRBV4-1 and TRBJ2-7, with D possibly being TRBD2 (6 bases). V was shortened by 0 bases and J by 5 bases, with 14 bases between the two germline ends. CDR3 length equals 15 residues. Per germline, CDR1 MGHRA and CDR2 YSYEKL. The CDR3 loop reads CASSQDGGVWDEQYF. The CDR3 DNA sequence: TGCGCCAGCAGCCAAGATGGAGGGGTTTGGGACGAGCAGTACTTC.

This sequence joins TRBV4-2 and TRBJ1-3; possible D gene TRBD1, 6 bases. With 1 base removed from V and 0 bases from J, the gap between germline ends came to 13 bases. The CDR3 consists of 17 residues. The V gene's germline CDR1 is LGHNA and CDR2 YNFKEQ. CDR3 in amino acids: CASSQVATGYSGNTIYF. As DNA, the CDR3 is TGTGCCAGCAGCCAAGTCGCGACAGGTTACTCTGGAAACACCATATATTTT.

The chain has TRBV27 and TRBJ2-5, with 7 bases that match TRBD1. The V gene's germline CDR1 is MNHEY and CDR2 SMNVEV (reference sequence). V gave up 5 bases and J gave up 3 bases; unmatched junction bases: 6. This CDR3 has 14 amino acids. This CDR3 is CASSPQGQKETQYF. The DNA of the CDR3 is TGTGCCAGCAGTCCCCAGGGACAGAAAGAGACCCAGTACTTC.

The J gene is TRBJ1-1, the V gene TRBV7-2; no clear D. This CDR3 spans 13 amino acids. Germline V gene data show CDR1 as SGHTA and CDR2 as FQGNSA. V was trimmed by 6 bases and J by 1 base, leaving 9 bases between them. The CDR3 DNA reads TGTGCCAGCAGGTGGCGGGGGAACACTGAAGCTTTCTTT. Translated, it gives CASRWRGNTEAFF.

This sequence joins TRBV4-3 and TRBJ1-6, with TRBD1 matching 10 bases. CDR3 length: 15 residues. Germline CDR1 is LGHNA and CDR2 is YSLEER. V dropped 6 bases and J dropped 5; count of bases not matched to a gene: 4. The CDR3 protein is CASRRQGANNSPLHF. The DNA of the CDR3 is TGCGCCAGCAGGAGACAGGGGGCCAATAATTCACCCCTCCACTTT.

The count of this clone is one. This CDR3 is CASSQDPGTQYF. The CDR3 DNA is TGTGCCAGCAGCCAAGATCCGGGTACCCAGTACTTC. The genes are TRBV3-1 (or the pseudogene TRBV3-2) and TRBJ2-5; no definite D call. Trimming cost V 0 bases and J 8 bases, with 7 bases left between them. The CDR3 has 12 amino acids. The germline V gene encodes CDR1 LGHDT and CDR2 YNNKEL (reference sequence).

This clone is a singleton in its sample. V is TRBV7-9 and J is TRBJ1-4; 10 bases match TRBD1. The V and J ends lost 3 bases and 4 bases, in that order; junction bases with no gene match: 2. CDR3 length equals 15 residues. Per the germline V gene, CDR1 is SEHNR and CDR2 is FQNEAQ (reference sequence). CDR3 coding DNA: TGTGCCAGCAGCTTCGGGACAGGGGATAATGAAAAACTGTTTTTT. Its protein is CASSFGTGDNEKLFF.

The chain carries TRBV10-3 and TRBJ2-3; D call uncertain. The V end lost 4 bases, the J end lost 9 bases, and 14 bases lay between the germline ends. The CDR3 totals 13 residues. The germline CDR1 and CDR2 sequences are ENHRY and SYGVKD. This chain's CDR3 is CAISGPGDTTQYF. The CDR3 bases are TGTGCCATCAGTGGCCCGGGTGACACAACGCAGTATTTT.

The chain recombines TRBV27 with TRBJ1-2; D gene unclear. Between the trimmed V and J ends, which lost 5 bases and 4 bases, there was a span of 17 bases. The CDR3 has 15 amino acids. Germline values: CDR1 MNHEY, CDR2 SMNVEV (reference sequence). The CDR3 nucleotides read TGTGCCAGCAGTCCATACAGTATAGGCCCCTATGGCTACACCTTC. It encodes CASSPYSIGPYGYTF.

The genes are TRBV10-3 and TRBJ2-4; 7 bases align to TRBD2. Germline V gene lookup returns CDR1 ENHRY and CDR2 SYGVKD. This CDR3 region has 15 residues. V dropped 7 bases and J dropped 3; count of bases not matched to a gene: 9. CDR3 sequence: CAIKTWEGYKNIQYF. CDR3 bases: TGTGCCATCAAAACGTGGGAGGGCTACAAAAACATTCAGTACTTC.

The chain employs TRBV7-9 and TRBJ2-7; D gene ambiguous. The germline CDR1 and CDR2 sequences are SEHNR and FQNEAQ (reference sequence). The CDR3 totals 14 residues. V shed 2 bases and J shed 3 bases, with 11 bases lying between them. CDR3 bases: TGTGCCAGCAGCTTAACACTGTCGTTCTACGAGCAGTACTTC. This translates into CASSLTLSFYEQYF.

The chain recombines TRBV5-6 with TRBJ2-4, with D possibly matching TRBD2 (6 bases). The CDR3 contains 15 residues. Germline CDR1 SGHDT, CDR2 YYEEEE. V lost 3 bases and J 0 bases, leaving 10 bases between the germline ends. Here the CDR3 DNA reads TGTGCCAGCAGCTCGGGGGTTATAGCCAAAAACATTCAGTACTTC. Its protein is CASSSGVIAKNIQYF.

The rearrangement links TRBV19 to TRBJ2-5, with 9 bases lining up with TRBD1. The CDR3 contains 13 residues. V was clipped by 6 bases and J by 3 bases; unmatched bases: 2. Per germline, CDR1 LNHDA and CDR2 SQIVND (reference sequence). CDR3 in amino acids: CASRRQGEETQYF. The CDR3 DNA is TGTGCCAGTAGGAGACAGGGGGAAGAGACCCAGTACTTC.

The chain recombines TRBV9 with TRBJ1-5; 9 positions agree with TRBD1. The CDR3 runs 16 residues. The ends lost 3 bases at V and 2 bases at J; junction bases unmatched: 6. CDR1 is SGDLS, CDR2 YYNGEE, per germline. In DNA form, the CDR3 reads TGTGCCAGCAGCGGAGGGACAGGGATTGGCAATCAGCCCCAGCATTTT. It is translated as CASSGGTGIGNQPQHF.

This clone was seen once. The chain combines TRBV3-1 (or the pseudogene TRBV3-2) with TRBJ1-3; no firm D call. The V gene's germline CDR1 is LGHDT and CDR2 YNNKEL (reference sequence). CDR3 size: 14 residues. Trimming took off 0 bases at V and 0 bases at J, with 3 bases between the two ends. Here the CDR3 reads CASSQDSSGNTIYF. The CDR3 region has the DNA TGTGCCAGCAGCCAAGACAGCTCTGGAAACACCATATATTTT.

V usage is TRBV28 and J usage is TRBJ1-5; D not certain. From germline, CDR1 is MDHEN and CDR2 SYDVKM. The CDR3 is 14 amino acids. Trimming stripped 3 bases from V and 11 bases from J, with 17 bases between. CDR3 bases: TGTGCCAGCAGTTTGCACAGCCGCTCGTCGTCCCAGCATTTT. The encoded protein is CASSLHSRSSSQHF.

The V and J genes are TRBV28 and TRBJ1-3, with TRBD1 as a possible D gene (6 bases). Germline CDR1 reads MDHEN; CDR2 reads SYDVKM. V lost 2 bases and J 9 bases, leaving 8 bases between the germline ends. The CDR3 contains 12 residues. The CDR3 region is CASSLRGVTIYF. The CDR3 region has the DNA TGTGCCAGCAGTTTAAGGGGGGTCACCATATATTTT.

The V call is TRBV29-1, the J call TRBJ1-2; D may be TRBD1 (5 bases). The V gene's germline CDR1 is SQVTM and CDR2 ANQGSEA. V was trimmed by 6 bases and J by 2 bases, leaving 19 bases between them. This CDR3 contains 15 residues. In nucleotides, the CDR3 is TGCAGCGTACCCCGAGGGGTGATGTCGAACTATGGCTACACCTTC. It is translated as CSVPRGVMSNYGYTF.

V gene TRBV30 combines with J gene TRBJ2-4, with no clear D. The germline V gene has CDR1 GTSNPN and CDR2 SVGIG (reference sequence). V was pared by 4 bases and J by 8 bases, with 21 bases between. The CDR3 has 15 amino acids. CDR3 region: CAWIWTSDSKYIQYF. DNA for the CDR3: TGTGCCTGGATCTGGACCTCGGATAGTAAGTACATTCAGTACTTC.

Here the CDR3 reads CASSVRNIAGDPKSTDTQYF. DNA for the CDR3: TGTGCCAGCAGCGTCAGAAACATAGCGGGAGACCCCAAAAGCACAGATACGCAGTATTTT. The chain recombines TRBV9 with TRBJ2-3, with TRBD2 matching over 9 bases. The V gene's germline CDR1 is SGDLS and CDR2 YYNGEE. The CDR3 totals 20 residues. J lost 0 bases, V lost 2 bases, and 16 bases had no gene match.

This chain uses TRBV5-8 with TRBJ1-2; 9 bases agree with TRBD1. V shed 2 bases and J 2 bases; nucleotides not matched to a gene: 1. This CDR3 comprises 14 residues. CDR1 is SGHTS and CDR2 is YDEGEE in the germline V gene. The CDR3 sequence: CASSLQGANYGYTF. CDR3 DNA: TGTGCCAGCAGCTTACAGGGGGCGAACTATGGCTACACCTTC.

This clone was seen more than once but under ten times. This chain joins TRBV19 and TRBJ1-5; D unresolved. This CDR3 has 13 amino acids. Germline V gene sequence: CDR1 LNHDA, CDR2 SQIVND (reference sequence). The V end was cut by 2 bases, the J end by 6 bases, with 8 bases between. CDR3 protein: CASSIKWSQPQHF. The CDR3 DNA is TGTGCCAGTAGTATAAAATGGAGTCAGCCCCAGCATTTT. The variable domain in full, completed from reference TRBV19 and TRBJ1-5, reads DGGITQSPKYLFRKEGQNVTLSCEQNLNHDAMYWYRQDPGQGLRLIYYSQIVNDFQKGDIAEGYSVSREKKESFPLTVTSAQKNPTAFYLCASSIKWSQPQHFGDGTRLSIL.

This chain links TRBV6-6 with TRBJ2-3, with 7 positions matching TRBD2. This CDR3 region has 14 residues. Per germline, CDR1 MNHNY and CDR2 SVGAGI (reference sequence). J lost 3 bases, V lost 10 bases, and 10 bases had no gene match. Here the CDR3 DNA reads TGTGCCATTCAGCGGGAATTGAATACAGATACGCAGTATTTT. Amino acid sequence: CAIQRELNTDTQYF.